A selection of T cell receptor beta chains follows, all from one sample in a study of follicular helper T cells after annual influenza vaccination. The assay was immunoSEQ multiplex PCR, and TCRdb's table has in-frame clones only and misses some. The sample lists more than 8,500 clones; about 82% were seen once. The sequencing used CXCR5+ CD38- circulating T follicular helper cells from blood, collected on the day of influenza vaccination. The origin of the receptors is an adult who received the influenza vaccine. Each CDR3 is given with its conserved first and last residue. Fields, in order: J gene, D gene, clone size, V gene, CDR3 protein, CDR3 DNA. A D gene is named only where the DNA matches it firmly. Clone size, where shown, is once, few, many, or a class for clones that have expanded.

TRBJ2-5 | NA | NA | TRBV12-5 | CASGLATQSVSQETQYF | TGTGCTAGTGGTTTGGCCACCCAATCAGTAAGCCAAGAGACCCAGTACTTC
TRBJ1-2 | TRBD1 | NA | TRBV5-1 | CASSHGQGGYGYTF | TGCGCCAGCAGCCACGGACAGGGCGGCTATGGCTACACCTTC
TRBJ2-3 | NA | NA | TRBV7-9 | CASSLARGQITDTQYF | TGTGCCAGCAGCTTAGCCCGGGGTCAGATCACAGATACGCAGTATTTT
TRBJ2-4 | NA | NA | TRBV29-1 | CSVEVGVGAFGNIQYF | TGCAGCGTTGAAGTGGGCGTGGGGGCTTTTGGAAACATTCAGTACTTC
TRBJ2-7 | NA | NA | TRBV15 | CATSREAASYEQYF | TGTGCCACCAGCAGAGAGGCAGCGAGCTACGAGCAGTACTTC
TRBJ2-3 | NA | NA | TRBV14 | CASSQHLPSWGTDTQYF | TGTGCCAGCAGCCAACATCTTCCTAGTTGGGGCACAGATACGCAGTATTTT
TRBJ1-2 | NA | few | TRBV7-8 | CASSPYDNRATSYGYTF | TGTGCCAGCAGCCCGTACGACAACAGGGCTACGAGCTATGGCTACACCTTC
TRBJ2-2 | TRBD2 | once | TRBV5-1 | CASSLRAGEGTGELFF | TGCGCCAGCAGCTTGCGAGCGGGAGAGGGCACCGGGGAGCTGTTTTTT
TRBJ2-1 | TRBD1 | NA | TRBV7-8 | CASSLEVTGYNEQFF | TGTGCCAGCAGCTTAGAGGTGACAGGGTATAATGAGCAGTTCTTC
TRBJ2-5 | TRBD2 | NA | TRBV7-6 | CASSFTTSGSLKTQYF | TGTGCCAGCAGTTTCACGACTAGCGGGAGTTTAAAGACCCAGTACTTC
TRBJ1-5 | NA | NA | TRBV5-1 | CASSLDGQYNQPQHF | TGCGCCAGCAGCTTGGATGGACAATACAATCAGCCCCAGCATTTT
TRBJ1-1 | NA | NA | TRBV2 | CASSEGGSGNTEAFF | TGTGCCAGCAGTGAAGGGGGCTCAGGGAACACTGAAGCTTTCTTT
TRBJ2-3 | NA | NA | TRBV18 | CASSPAEDTQYF | TGTGCCAGCTCACCGGCGGAAGATACGCAGTATTTT
TRBJ2-5 | TRBD1 | NA | TRBV5-6 | CASSLVGQGDQETQYF | TGTGCCAGCAGCTTGGTCGGACAGGGGGACCAAGAGACCCAGTACTTC
TRBJ2-5 | TRBD1 | NA | TRBV29-1 | CSVEPGQGFQETQYF | TGCAGCGTTGAACCGGGACAGGGGTTCCAAGAGACCCAGTACTTC
TRBJ2-4 | NA | once | TRBV27 | CASSFQGISNIQYF | TGTGCCAGCAGTTTTCAGGGGATCTCAAACATTCAGTACTTC
TRBJ1-2 | TRBD1 | NA | TRBV28 | CASSYRDRAFLGGYTF | TGTGCCAGCAGTTACCGGGACAGGGCTTTTCTCGGTGGCTACACCTTC
TRBJ1-2 | NA | NA | TRBV30 | CAWSVGSEDGYTF | TGTGCCTGGAGTGTCGGCTCGGAGGATGGCTACACCTTC
TRBJ2-5 | NA | NA | TRBV7-9 | CASLLVGKETQYF | TGTGCCAGCCTCTTGGTCGGCAAAGAGACCCAGTACTTC
TRBJ1-2 | TRBD1 | NA | TRBV29-1 | CSVGQGSAGGSGYTF | TGCAGCGTGGGCCAAGGTTCGGCAGGGGGTAGTGGCTACACCTTC
TRBJ1-2 | NA | few | TRBV27 | CASSFRGQTDGYTF | TGTGCCAGCAGTTTCCGCGGGCAGACGGATGGCTACACCTTC
TRBJ1-1 | NA | NA | TRBV18 | CASSPPSRSTEAFF | TGTGCCAGCTCACCACCGAGCAGGAGCACTGAAGCTTTCTTT
TRBJ2-5 | NA | NA | TRBV7-3 | CASSRTGQETQYF | TGTGCCAGCAGCCGGACGGGCCAAGAGACCCAGTACTTC
TRBJ1-4 | TRBD1 | NA | TRBV7-2 | CASSLGGDRNEKLFF | TGTGCCAGCAGCTTAGGGGGGGACAGAAATGAAAAACTGTTTTTT
TRBJ1-2 | NA | NA | TRBV28 | CASSLYRVFRF | TGTGCCAGCAGTTTATACAGGGTCTTTCGCTTC
TRBJ2-3 | TRBD2 | NA | TRBV29-1 | CSVGWGGRLYSTDTQYF | TGCAGCGTTGGGTGGGGCGGGAGACTATATAGCACAGATACGCAGTATTTT
TRBJ2-5 | TRBD1 | few | TRBV2 | CASSGDRRGETQYF | TGTGCCAGCAGTGGGGACAGGAGGGGGGAGACCCAGTACTTC
TRBJ1-1 | NA | NA | TRBV27 | CASSPAGGYHTEAFF | TGTGCCAGCAGTCCGGCGGGGGGGTACCACACTGAAGCTTTCTTT
TRBJ2-3 | NA | NA | TRBV9 | CASSVGVADTQYF | TGTGCCAGCAGCGTAGGAGTGGCAGATACGCAGTATTTT
TRBJ2-1 | TRBD2 | NA | TRBV7-6 | CASSGAGASYNEQFF | TGTGCCAGCAGCGGAGCGGGAGCATCCTACAATGAGCAGTTCTTC
TRBJ1-4 | TRBD1 | NA | TRBV18 | CASSLLPGQTNEKLFF | TGTGCCAGCTCACTTTTACCGGGACAGACTAATGAAAAACTGTTTTTT
TRBJ2-7 | TRBD1 | once | TRBV4-1 | CASSRGQGDYEQYF | TGCGCCAGCAGCCGGGGACAGGGGGACTACGAGCAGTACTTC
TRBJ1-4 | NA | once | TRBV15 | CATSRDRANEKLFF | TGTGCCACCAGCAGAGACAGGGCTAATGAAAAACTGTTTTTT
TRBJ1-5 | NA | NA | TRBV15 | CATSRASRGNQPQHF | TGTGCCACCAGCAGAGCAAGCAGGGGCAATCAGCCCCAGCATTTT
TRBJ2-3 | NA | NA | TRBV4-2 | CASSQEWLPSDTQYF | TGTGCCAGCAGCCAAGAGTGGCTACCATCCGATACGCAGTATTTT
TRBJ2-5 | NA | once | TRBV5-4 | CASSRKVQETQYF | TGTGCCAGCAGCCGGAAGGTCCAAGAGACCCAGTACTTC
TRBJ2-5 | TRBD1 | NA | TRBV5-4 | CASSGGAGQGQETQYF | TGTGCCAGCAGCGGGGGGGCGGGACAGGGGCAAGAGACCCAGTACTTC
TRBJ2-7 | NA | NA | TRBV28 | CATRRPEGSYEQYF | TGTGCCACCAGGCGGCCGGAGGGATCCTACGAGCAGTACTTC
TRBJ1-1 | NA | NA | TRBV6-1 | CASSEGRNTEAFF | TGTGCCAGCAGTGAAGGGAGAAACACTGAAGCTTTCTTT
TRBJ1-4 | NA | NA | TRBV6-6 | CASSFRQEGEKLFF | TGTGCCAGCAGTTTCCGACAGGAAGGGGAAAAACTGTTTTTT
TRBJ1-5 | TRBD1 | NA | TRBV10-2 | CASSSRDRGSNQPQHF | TGCGCCAGCAGCTCCCGGGACAGGGGGAGCAATCAGCCCCAGCATTTT